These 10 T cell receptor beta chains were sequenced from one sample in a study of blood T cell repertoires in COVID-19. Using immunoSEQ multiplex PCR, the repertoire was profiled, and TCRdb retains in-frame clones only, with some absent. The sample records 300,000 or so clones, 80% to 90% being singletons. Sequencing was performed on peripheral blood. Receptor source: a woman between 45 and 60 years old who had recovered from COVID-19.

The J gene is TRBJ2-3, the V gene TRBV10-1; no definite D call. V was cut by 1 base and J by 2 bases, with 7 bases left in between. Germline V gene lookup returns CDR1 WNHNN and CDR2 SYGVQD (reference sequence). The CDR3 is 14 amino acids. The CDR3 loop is CASSELTTTDTQYF. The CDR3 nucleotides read TGCGCCAGCAGTGAGTTGACAACCACAGATACGCAGTATTTT.

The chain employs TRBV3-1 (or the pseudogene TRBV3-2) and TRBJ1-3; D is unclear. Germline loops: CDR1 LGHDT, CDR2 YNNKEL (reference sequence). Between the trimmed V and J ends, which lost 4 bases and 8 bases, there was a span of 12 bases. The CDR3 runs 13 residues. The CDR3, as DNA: TGTGCCAGCAGCCCATTGCGACGGGACACCATATATTTT. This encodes CASSPLRRDTIYF.

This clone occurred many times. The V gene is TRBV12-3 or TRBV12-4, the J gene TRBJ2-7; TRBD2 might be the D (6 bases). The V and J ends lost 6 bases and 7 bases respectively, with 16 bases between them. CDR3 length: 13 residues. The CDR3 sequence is CASSPGPAGEQYF. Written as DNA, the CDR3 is TGTGCCAGCAGCCCTGGGCCGGCGGGGGAGCAGTACTTC.

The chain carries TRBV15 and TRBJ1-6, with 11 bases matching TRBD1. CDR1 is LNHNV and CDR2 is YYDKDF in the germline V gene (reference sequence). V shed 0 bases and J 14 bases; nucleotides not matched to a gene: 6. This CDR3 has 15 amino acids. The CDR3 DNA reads TGTGCCACCAGCAGAGATAGGGGGACAGGGGGGACCCTCCACTTT. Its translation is CATSRDRGTGGTLHF.

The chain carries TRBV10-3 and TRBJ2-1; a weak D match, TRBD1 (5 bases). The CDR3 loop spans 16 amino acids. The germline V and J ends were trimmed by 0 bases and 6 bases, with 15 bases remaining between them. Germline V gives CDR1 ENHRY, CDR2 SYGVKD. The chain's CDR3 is CAISESITQGGNEQFF. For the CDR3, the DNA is TGTGCCATCAGTGAGTCGATCACCCAGGGCGGCAATGAGCAGTTCTTC.

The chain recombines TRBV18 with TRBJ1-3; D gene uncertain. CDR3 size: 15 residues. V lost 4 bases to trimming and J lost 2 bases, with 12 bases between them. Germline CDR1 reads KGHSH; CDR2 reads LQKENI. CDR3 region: CASSLGRMAGNTIYF. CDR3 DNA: TGTGCCAGCTCACTAGGCAGGATGGCTGGAAACACCATATATTTT.

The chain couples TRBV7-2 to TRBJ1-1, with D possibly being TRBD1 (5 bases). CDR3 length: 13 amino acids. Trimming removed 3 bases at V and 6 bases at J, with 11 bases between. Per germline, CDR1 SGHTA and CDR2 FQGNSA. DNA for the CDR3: TGTGCCAGCAGCTTTGGCTGGGGGGCTGAAGCTTTCTTT. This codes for CASSFGWGAEAFF. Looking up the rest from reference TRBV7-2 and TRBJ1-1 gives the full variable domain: GAGVSQSPSNKVTEKGKDVELRCDPISGHTALYWYRQSLGQGLEFLIYFQGNSAPDKSGLPSDRFSAERTGGSVSTLTIQRTQQEDSAVYLCASSFGWGAEAFFGQGTRLTVV.

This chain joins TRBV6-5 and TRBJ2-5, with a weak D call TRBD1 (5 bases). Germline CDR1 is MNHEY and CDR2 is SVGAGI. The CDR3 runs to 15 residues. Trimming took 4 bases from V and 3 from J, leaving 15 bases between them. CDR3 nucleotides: TGTGCCAGCAGTTCGTGGGCAGGGTCGAAAGAGACCCAGTACTTC. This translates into CASSSWAGSKETQYF.

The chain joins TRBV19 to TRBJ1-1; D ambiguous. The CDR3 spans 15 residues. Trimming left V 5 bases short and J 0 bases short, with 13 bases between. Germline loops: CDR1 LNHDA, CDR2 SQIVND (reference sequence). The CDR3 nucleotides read TGTGCCAGTAGTGCCGTCAGCGGCCTGAACACTGAAGCTTTCTTT. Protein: CASSAVSGLNTEAFF.

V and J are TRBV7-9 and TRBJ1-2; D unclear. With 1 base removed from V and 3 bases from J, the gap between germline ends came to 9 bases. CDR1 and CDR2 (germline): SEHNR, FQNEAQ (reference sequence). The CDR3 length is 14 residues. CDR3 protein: CASSLGEGDYGYTF. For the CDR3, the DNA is TGTGCCAGCAGCTTAGGTGAGGGTGACTATGGCTACACCTTC.